Listed below are T cell receptor beta chains from one sample, sequenced in a study of cytomegalovirus exposure and HLA in healthy donors. Clones were sequenced by immunoSEQ multiplex PCR, and TCRdb holds only the in-frame ones, with some missing. The repertoire holds over 70,000 clones, with over 60% as singletons. Specimen: PBMCs. The receptors derive from a man in his thirties or forties in good health and CMV-seronegative. The CDR3 runs from the conserved cysteine through the conserved F or W. The D gene is left open where the match is weak. Rows may omit the clone size; those that give it use once, few, many or a size class.

abundance	d_gene	v_gene	j_gene	CDR3nt	CDR3aa
.	TRBD2	TRBV5-6	TRBJ2-1	TGTGCCAGCAGCGTACCGGGACTAGCGGACAATGAGCAGTTCTTC	CASSVPGLADNEQFF
.	TRBD2	TRBV5-8	TRBJ2-1	TGTGCCAGCAGCTTGGTGCGGGAGGGTGAGCAGTTCTTC	CASSLVREGEQFF
.	TRBD1	TRBV7-9	TRBJ2-3	TGTGCCAGCAGCTTCCGGACAGGGAAAGTTGATACGCAGTATTTT	CASSFRTGKVDTQYF
few	TRBD1	TRBV6-1	TRBJ2-7	TGTGCCAGCACCTCGGACAGGAATAACTACGAGCAGTACTTC	CASTSDRNNYEQYF
.	.	TRBV10-3	TRBJ2-5	TGTGCCATCAGTGAGGGGGGAGGCGAGACCCAGTACTTC	CAISEGGGETQYF
.	.	TRBV6-1	TRBJ2-7	TGTGCCAGCAGTGGAACCGGCGCGGCTGCTTACGAGCAGTACTTC	CASSGTGAAAYEQYF
.	TRBD1	TRBV29-1	TRBJ1-1	TGCAGTGTAACAGGGGCTACTGAAGCTTTCTTT	CSVTGATEAFF
few	TRBD1	TRBV5-1	TRBJ2-7	TGCGCCAGCAGCTGGGGGACAGGGGGCTACGAGCAGTACTTC	CASSWGTGGYEQYF
.	.	TRBV4-2	TRBJ2-5	TGTGCCAGCAGCCTCCCCGGGGGTCGGGAGACCCAGTACTTC	CASSLPGGRETQYF
.	TRBD2	TRBV6-1	TRBJ2-1	TGTGCCAGCAGAACTAGCGGGAGCAACAATGAGCAGTTCTTC	CASRTSGSNNEQFF
once	.	TRBV9	TRBJ2-2	TGTGCCAGCAGCAACGGACAGAGAGCGAACACCGGGGAGCTGTTTTTT	CASSNGQRANTGELFF
.	.	TRBV6-5	TRBJ1-2	TGTGCCAGCAGCCCGATGTTCGAATGGGGCAGTGGCTACACCTTC	CASSPMFEWGSGYTF
.	.	TRBV2	TRBJ1-2	TGTGCCAGCAGTCTCCGGGACTCAGGGAGCGGCTACACCTTC	CASSLRDSGSGYTF
few	TRBD1	TRBV13	TRBJ2-3	TGTGCCAGCAGCTCCACAGGGGGAAGCACAGATACGCAGTATTTT	CASSSTGGSTDTQYF
.	.	TRBV9	TRBJ1-2	TGTGCCAGCAATCCGGATGGGGGGAACTATGGCTACACCTTC	CASNPDGGNYGYTF
.	.	TRBV7-6	TRBJ2-7	TGTGCCAGCAGCTTTCAACGGGGCTCCTACGAGCAGTACTTC	CASSFQRGSYEQYF
.	.	TRBV4-3	TRBJ1-6	TGCGCCAGCAGCCAAGGAGGTGGAGCTGTCTCACCCCTCCACTTT	CASSQGGGAVSPLHF
few	TRBD1	TRBV19	TRBJ1-1	TGTGCCAGTTTCCGACAGGGGGGAAGTCGGACTGAAGCTTTCTTT	CASFRQGGSRTEAFF
.	TRBD1	TRBV19	TRBJ2-1	TGTGCCAGTAGCATATCTCGGACAGGGACCGAAAACAATGAGCAGTTCTTC	CASSISRTGTENNEQFF
.	.	TRBV4-2	TRBJ1-1	TGTGCCAGCAGCCCCCAGACAGGCATGAACACTGAAGCTTTCTTT	CASSPQTGMNTEAFF
.	TRBD2	TRBV11-2	TRBJ2-1	TGTGCCAGCAGCTCGTTCGGGACTAGCGCGCAATTATACAATGAGCAGTTCTTC	CASSSFGTSAQLYNEQFF